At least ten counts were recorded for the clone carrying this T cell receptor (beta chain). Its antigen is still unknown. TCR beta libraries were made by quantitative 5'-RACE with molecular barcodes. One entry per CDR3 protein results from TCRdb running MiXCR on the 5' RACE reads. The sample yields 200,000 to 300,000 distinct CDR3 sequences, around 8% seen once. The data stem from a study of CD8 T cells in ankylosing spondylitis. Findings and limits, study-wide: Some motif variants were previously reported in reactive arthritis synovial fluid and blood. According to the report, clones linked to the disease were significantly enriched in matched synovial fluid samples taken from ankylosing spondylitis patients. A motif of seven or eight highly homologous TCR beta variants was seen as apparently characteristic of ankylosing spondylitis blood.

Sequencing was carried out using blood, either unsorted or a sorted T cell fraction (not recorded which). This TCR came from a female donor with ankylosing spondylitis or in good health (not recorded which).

This chain's CDR3 is CASSVTGGNEKLFF. DNA of the CDR3: TGTGCCAGCAGTGTGACAGGAGGAAATGAAAAACTGTTTTTT. The gene calls are TRBV25-1 and TRBJ1-4, with a weak D call TRBD1 (6 bases). The CDR3 extends over 14 amino acids. Deletions cut 4 bases from V and 5 bases from J, with 11 bases between. CDR1 is MGHDK, CDR2 SYGVNS, per germline.